A single sample is the source of the 27 T cell receptor beta chains below, sequenced in a study of blood T cells in healthy people across ages. The authors ran a second PCR of roughly 6 to 12 cycles using a sample-barcoded 5' primer and a J-beta primer mix. In TCRdb, the 5' RACE reads were re-called with MiXCR into one record per CDR3 protein. The repertoire includes roughly 2 million distinct CDR3 sequences, about 49% of them detected once, and about 2.1% sits in the top ten. The sequencing sample was made of blood. These receptors originate from a woman aged 40 to 50 in good health.

This clonotype was seen only once. This chain uses TRBV5-1 with TRBJ2-5; TRBD2 is a possible D gene (6 bases). This CDR3 contains 15 residues. The ends were cut back, 4 bases at V and 2 bases at J, with 15 bases in the middle. Germline V gene lookup returns CDR1 SGHRS and CDR2 YFSETQ. CDR3 in DNA: TGCGCCAGCAGCCGCGGGACTTTCACTCAAGAGACCCAGTACTTC. Amino acids: CASSRGTFTQETQYF.

V and J are TRBV6-2 or TRBV6-3 and TRBJ2-7; no firm D call. V gave up 8 bases and J gave up 5 bases, with 13 bases separating them. CDR1 is MNHEY, CDR2 SVGEGT, per germline. The CDR3 covers 12 residues. In DNA form, the CDR3 reads TGTGCCAGCGGGTTAGGGTTCGACGAGCAGTACTTC. Its translation is CASGLGFDEQYF.

The chain uses TRBV2 and TRBJ2-1; 9 nucleotides match TRBD2. The V gene end was trimmed by 1 base and the J gene end by 0 bases; junction bases not matched to a gene: 4. The CDR3 totals 17 residues. Germline values: CDR1 SNHLY, CDR2 FYNNEI. The CDR3 loop is CASSEGLAGLSYNEQFF. The CDR3, as DNA: TGTGCCAGCAGTGAAGGGCTAGCGGGACTCTCCTACAATGAGCAGTTCTTC.

This clonotype was picked up many times. The rearrangement links TRBV28 to TRBJ2-5, with a weak D call TRBD2 (7 bases). V was pared by 5 bases and J by 5 bases, with 12 bases between. The CDR3 is 13 residues long. The germline V gene has CDR1 MDHEN and CDR2 SYDVKM. CDR3 residues: CASSRGGTETQYF. The DNA of the CDR3 is TGTGCCAGCAGTAGGGGGGGAACTGAGACCCAGTACTTC.

This clonotype showed up just a few times. This chain joins TRBV29-1 and TRBJ2-5; unclear D gene. The CDR3 consists of 12 residues. Germline values: CDR1 SQVTM, CDR2 ANQGSEA. The CDR3 region has the DNA TGCAGTGCTGGGGTATCCCAAGAGACCCAGTACTTC. This translates into CSAGVSQETQYF.

The V gene is TRBV4-3, the J gene TRBJ2-1, with TRBD2 matching over 8 bases. Looked up from germline, CDR1 is LGHNA and CDR2 is YSLEER. J was trimmed by 5 bases and V by 3 bases; bases with no gene match: 3. The CDR3 is 14 residues long. The CDR3 DNA follows: TGCGCCAGCAGCCAGGACGGGGGGGACAATGAGCAGTTCTTC. Translating it yields CASSQDGGDNEQFF.

This clonotype was observed once. The chain has TRBV7-9 and TRBJ1-2, with D uncertain. Germline values: CDR1 SEHNR, CDR2 FQNEAQ (reference sequence). CDR3 length: 17 residues. Trimming removed 0 bases at V and 2 bases at J, with 16 bases between. CDR3 DNA: TGTGCCAGCAGCTTAGCGGTGTCCAGCGGAGCCAACTATGGCTACACCTTC. This codes for CASSLAVSSGANYGYTF.

This clonotype was seen more than once but under ten times. The CDR3 DNA is TGTGCCAGCAGCTCCCAGCATGGGGGGATCCAAGAGACCCAGTACTTC. It specifies CASSSQHGGIQETQYF. This chain connects TRBV7-2 to TRBJ2-5; the D gene is possibly TRBD2 (6 bases). The CDR3 totals 16 residues. V was trimmed by 4 bases and J by 1 base, leaving 16 bases between them. From germline, CDR1 is SGHTA and CDR2 FQGNSA.

This clonotype was seen a few times. The gene calls are TRBV4-2 and TRBJ2-1; 13 positions match TRBD2. This CDR3 spans 17 amino acids. Germline V gene sequence: CDR1 LGHNA, CDR2 YNFKEQ. The V and J ends lost 0 bases and 7 bases, in that order; junction bases with no gene match: 6. The CDR3 protein is CASSQELAGGLENEQFF. CDR3 DNA: TGTGCCAGCAGCCAAGAACTAGCGGGGGGGCTCGAGAATGAGCAGTTCTTC.

On this clonotype: Without the conserved terminal phenylalanine or tryptophan, this CDR3 likely stems from a read error. The chain joins TRBV10-3 to TRBJ2-7; D gene unclear. V lost 2 bases to trimming and J lost 10 bases, with 9 bases between them. The CDR3 sequence is 11 residues long. Germline lookup yields CDR1 ENHRY and CDR2 SYGVKD. CDR3 nucleotide sequence: TGTGCCATCAGTGAGGGCAGCCATCAGTACATC. Protein product: CAISEGSHQYI.

This chain uses TRBV4-1 with TRBJ1-2, with 7 bases that match TRBD1. The ends lost 3 bases at V and 4 bases at J; junction bases unmatched: 8. The CDR3 is 15 residues long. The germline V gene encodes CDR1 MGHRA and CDR2 YSYEKL. CDR3 protein: CASSQAQGVGYGYTF. In DNA, the CDR3 is TGCGCCAGCAGCCAGGCCCAGGGGGTCGGCTATGGCTACACCTTC.

The table lists this clonotype with a few counts. The chain is built from TRBV10-3 and TRBJ2-7, with 9 bases identical to TRBD1. The trim removed 0 bases at V and 3 bases at J, leaving 6 bases unmatched. The germline gives CDR1 ENHRY, CDR2 SYGVKD. There are 16 residues in the CDR3. The CDR3 sequence is CAISESGGTGIYEQYF. The CDR3 bases are TGTGCCATCAGTGAGTCGGGGGGGACAGGGATCTACGAGCAGTACTTC.

The V gene is TRBV4-1, the J gene TRBJ2-1; no reliable D call. CDR3 length: 14 residues. In germline, CDR1 is MGHRA, CDR2 YSYEKL. The V and J ends lost 1 base and 6 bases respectively, with 10 bases between them. Here the CDR3 DNA reads TGCGCCAGCAGCCAAGTTACGATGCCCAATGAGCAGTTCTTC. As protein: CASSQVTMPNEQFF.

The chain is built from TRBV20-1 and TRBJ2-3; TRBD1 aligns across 9 bases. The CDR3 is made up of 19 amino acids. The trim removed 1 base at V and 0 bases at J, leaving 14 bases unmatched. CDR1 DFQATT and CDR2 SNEGSKA come from the germline V gene (reference sequence). CDR3: CSARGGQDRGPSSTDTQYF. CDR3 DNA sequence: TGCAGTGCTAGAGGGGGACAGGACAGGGGCCCGTCTAGCACAGATACGCAGTATTTT.

The chain has TRBV20-1 and TRBJ1-5; D not certain. Trimming pared 4 bases from V and 2 bases from J, leaving 9 bases between. CDR1 and CDR2 from the germline V gene are DFQATT and SNEGSKA (reference sequence). The CDR3 runs to 13 residues. DNA of the CDR3: TGCAGTGCTAAGGCCGAGGGCAATCAGCCCCAGCATTTT. Protein product: CSAKAEGNQPQHF.

The chain employs TRBV25-1 and TRBJ2-3, with 7 nucleotides matching TRBD2. CDR3 length: 13 residues. The germline gives CDR1 MGHDK, CDR2 SYGVNS. J lost 9 bases, V lost 4 bases, and 7 bases had no gene match. The CDR3 region is CASSVGEGATQYF. The DNA for the CDR3 is TGTGCCAGCAGTGTGGGGGAGGGTGCGACGCAGTATTTT. Full variable domain (rest looked up from reference TRBV25-1 and TRBJ2-3): EADIYQTPRYLVIGTGKKITLECSQTMGHDKMYWYQQDPGMELHLIHYSYGVNSTEKGDLSSESTVSRIRTEHFPLTLESARPSHTSQYLCASSVGEGATQYFGPGTRLTVL.

The genes are TRBV12-3 or TRBV12-4 and TRBJ2-7, with 14 positions matching TRBD2. This CDR3 region has 15 residues. The V and J ends lost 4 bases and 7 bases, in that order; junction bases with no gene match: 6. CDR3 bases: TGTGCCAGCAGTTCCGGACTAGCGGGGGGCAATGAGCAGTACTTC. This sequence encodes CASSSGLAGGNEQYF.

V usage is TRBV3-1 and J usage is TRBJ1-2; D unresolved. V was trimmed by 4 bases and J by 1 base, leaving 7 bases between them. The CDR3 runs to 13 residues. Germline-derived CDR1 and CDR2 are LGHDT and YNNKEL (reference sequence). The CDR3 DNA sequence: TGTGCCAGCAGCCGTATCGATAACTATGGCTACACCTTC. It is translated as CASSRIDNYGYTF. Full variable domain (outside the CDR3, taken from reference TRBV3-1 and TRBJ1-2): DTAVSQTPKYLVTQMGNDKSIKCEQNLGHDTMYWYKQDSKKFLKIMFSYNNKELIINETVPNRFSPKSPDKAHLNLHINSLELGDSAVYFCASSRIDNYGYTFGSGTRLTVV.

This clonotype was detected only a few times. V is TRBV7-3 and J is TRBJ2-5; D perhaps matches TRBD2 (6 bases). In germline, CDR1 is SGHTA, CDR2 FQGTGA. The CDR3 runs to 14 residues. The ends were cut back, 1 base at V and 5 bases at J, with 11 bases in the middle. The chain's CDR3 is CASSLNGGTETQYF. The CDR3 DNA reads TGTGCCAGCAGCTTAAATGGGGGGACGGAGACCCAGTACTTC.

This clonotype was recorded only once. Since no conserved phenylalanine or tryptophan closes the CDR3, a read error is the likely cause. The chain uses TRBV6-5 and TRBJ2-3, with D perhaps matching TRBD2 (7 bases). This CDR3 region has 17 residues. The germline V gene has CDR1 MNHEY and CDR2 SVGAGI. The chain's CDR3 is CASSYRKSGGPTDAQYI. The CDR3 DNA sequence: TGTGCCAGCAGTTACCGAAAGTCCGGGGGGCCAACAGATGCGCAGTATATT.

The CDR3 region is CASSRQGTNTEAFF. The CDR3 nucleotides are TGCGCCAGCAGTCGACAGGGTACTAACACTGAAGCTTTCTTT. This chain joins TRBV4-1 and TRBJ1-1; 7 bases are shared with TRBD1. Germline assignment: CDR1 MGHRA and CDR2 YSYEKL. CDR3 length: 14 amino acids. Losses at the gene ends were 6 bases for V and 2 bases for J; bases not matched to a gene: 6.

The V call is TRBV4-1, the J call TRBJ2-5; D call uncertain. Trimming shortened V by 0 bases and J by 8 bases, and 13 bases separated the two germline ends. This CDR3 has 14 residues. From germline, CDR1 is MGHRA and CDR2 YSYEKL. CDR3 DNA sequence: TGCGCCAGCAGCCAAGAGACTCAAGTTTCAACCCAGTACTTC. It specifies CASSQETQVSTQYF.

The chain uses TRBV6-2 or TRBV6-3 and TRBJ2-1; unclear D gene. Germline V gene sequence: CDR1 MNHEY, CDR2 SVGEGT. V lost 6 bases, J lost 2 bases, and 8 bases lay in between. The CDR3 has 13 amino acids. The CDR3 reads CASRPSAYNEQFF. The CDR3 region has the DNA TGTGCCAGCAGGCCTTCAGCCTACAATGAGCAGTTCTTC.

The chain has TRBV25-1 and TRBJ2-5; possibly TRBD2 for D (5 bases). The CDR3 loop spans 15 amino acids. Germline lookup yields CDR1 MGHDK and CDR2 SYGVNS. V was pared by 3 bases and J by 4 bases, with 15 bases between. CDR3 sequence (DNA): TGTGCCAGCAGTGATAGCATGACTAAAACAGAGACCCAGTACTTC. Translated: CASSDSMTKTETQYF.

This clonotype was counted only a few times. This chain joins TRBV4-2 and TRBJ2-6; 7 bases line up with TRBD1. Germline V gene sequence: CDR1 LGHNA, CDR2 YNFKEQ. Germline trimming cut 7 bases from V and 0 bases from J; bases unmatched to any gene: 18. The CDR3 runs 20 residues. CDR3 DNA: TGTGCCAGCACCCTCTCAGATGGGGGACAGCCTATCTCTGGGGCCAACGTCCTGACTTTC. As protein: CASTLSDGGQPISGANVLTF.

This clonotype was seen a few times. The V gene is TRBV28, the J gene TRBJ1-5; D uncertain. The germline CDR1 and CDR2 sequences are MDHEN and SYDVKM. CDR3 length: 17 residues. V was trimmed by 4 bases and J by 0 bases, leaving 16 bases between them. CDR3 amino acids: CASSSPQREDSNQPQHF. The CDR3 nucleotides are TGTGCCAGCAGTTCCCCGCAGAGGGAAGATAGCAATCAGCCCCAGCATTTT.

The chain has TRBV10-3 and TRBJ2-1; D not certain. The CDR3 consists of 15 residues. From germline, CDR1 is ENHRY and CDR2 SYGVKD. Trimming removed 6 bases at V and 0 bases at J, with 12 bases between. CDR3 in amino acids: CAIREGLSSYNEQFF. CDR3 coding DNA: TGTGCCATCAGGGAAGGGCTGAGCTCCTACAATGAGCAGTTCTTC.